Listed here is a single T cell receptor beta chain. Its antigen remains unidentified. This sample stems from a study of graft-versus-host responses after intestinal transplantation. CDR1 is MNHNS, CDR2 SASEGT, per germline. V was cut by 7 bases and J by 7 bases, with 14 bases left in between. The CDR3 length is 13 residues. TCRdb's copy holds only in-frame clones and misses some; the assay was immunoSEQ multiplex PCR. This table has around 99,000 clones, approximately 88% appearing once. This clonotype originated in a human donor who was the organ donor for an intestinal transplant. Sequencing was performed on unstimulated CD4+ T cells sorted from spleen or lymph node cells, taken before transplant. The J gene is TRBJ1-5, the V gene TRBV6-1, with D hard to call. The CDR3 region has the DNA TGTGCCAGCATCCCTAGGGTAGGGCAGCCCCAGCATTTT. Translating it yields CASIPRVGQPQHF.